This is a list of T cell receptor beta chains from one sample in a study of blood T cell repertoires in COVID-19. Generated by immunoSEQ multiplex PCR, the TCRdb table keeps only in-frame clones and is missing some. The table has 200,000 to 250,000 clones, 85% to 90% seen once. Sequenced sample: peripheral blood. These receptors originate from a man aged 25-40 years with COVID-19, enrolled during active disease. Each CDR3 is given without its conserved first and last residue. Fields, in order: CDR3 protein, D gene, J gene, V gene. D genes are given only for firm matches.

CDR3 protein: ASSYTGQVNTEAF
D gene: TRBD1
J gene: TRBJ1-1
V gene: TRBV6-5

CDR3 protein: ASSSQGGYT
D gene: NA
J gene: TRBJ1-2
V gene: TRBV6-5

CDR3 protein: ASRTQGGDTEAF
D gene: NA
J gene: TRBJ1-1
V gene: TRBV7-3

CDR3 protein: ASSLVLTSGYEQY
D gene: TRBD2
J gene: TRBJ2-7
V gene: TRBV7-2

CDR3 protein: ASSLRQSGRYEQY
D gene: NA
J gene: TRBJ2-7
V gene: TRBV28

CDR3 protein: SESSGNEQF
D gene: TRBD2
J gene: TRBJ2-1
V gene: TRBV20-1

CDR3 protein: ASSHRDRNYEQY
D gene: TRBD1
J gene: TRBJ2-7
V gene: TRBV13

CDR3 protein: ATSDPNSYEQY
D gene: NA
J gene: TRBJ2-7
V gene: TRBV24-1

CDR3 protein: ASSEALPDGTGKF
D gene: TRBD1
J gene: TRBJ2-1
V gene: TRBV2

CDR3 protein: ATHPTLAGANTGELF
D gene: TRBD2
J gene: TRBJ2-2
V gene: TRBV10-3

CDR3 protein: ASSITGVSNQPQH
D gene: TRBD1
J gene: TRBJ1-5
V gene: TRBV5-1

CDR3 protein: ASSLGGTGGSPLH
D gene: TRBD1
J gene: TRBJ1-6
V gene: TRBV7-3

CDR3 protein: ASSLASRDNEQF
D gene: NA
J gene: TRBJ2-1
V gene: TRBV7-9

CDR3 protein: AISDRVTGNTIY
D gene: NA
J gene: TRBJ1-3
V gene: TRBV10-3

CDR3 protein: ASSLGTGAGEKLF
D gene: TRBD1
J gene: TRBJ1-4
V gene: TRBV5-1

CDR3 protein: ASSAPGLAGGIDTQY
D gene: TRBD2
J gene: TRBJ2-3
V gene: TRBV9

CDR3 protein: ASSTGQADPEAF
D gene: TRBD1
J gene: TRBJ1-1
V gene: TRBV19

CDR3 protein: ASSLGGGRTYTEAF
D gene: TRBD1
J gene: TRBJ1-1
V gene: TRBV6-6

CDR3 protein: AIRRDRAGETQY
D gene: TRBD1
J gene: TRBJ2-5
V gene: TRBV10-3

CDR3 protein: ASRRGGVYGYT
D gene: NA
J gene: TRBJ1-2
V gene: TRBV28

CDR3 protein: ASSQQGYTEAF
D gene: NA
J gene: TRBJ1-1
V gene: TRBV3-1/TRBV3-2

CDR3 protein: ASTTPDGYYGYT
D gene: NA
J gene: TRBJ1-2
V gene: TRBV5-4

CDR3 protein: ASIAGGAIRGEQF
D gene: NA
J gene: TRBJ2-1
V gene: TRBV28

CDR3 protein: ASSFRIQGLGYT
D gene: NA
J gene: TRBJ1-2
V gene: TRBV5-6

CDR3 protein: ASSFPRTGGRTDTQY
D gene: TRBD1
J gene: TRBJ2-3
V gene: TRBV7-2

CDR3 protein: ASSDSAGTYNEQF
D gene: NA
J gene: TRBJ2-1
V gene: TRBV6-4

CDR3 protein: ASKDSNYGYT
D gene: NA
J gene: TRBJ1-2
V gene: TRBV28

CDR3 protein: ASSLLGVGQPQH
D gene: NA
J gene: TRBJ1-5
V gene: TRBV28

CDR3 protein: ASSTSGLHYEQY
D gene: NA
J gene: TRBJ2-7
V gene: TRBV19

CDR3 protein: ASSVDRRNTEAF
D gene: TRBD1
J gene: TRBJ1-1
V gene: TRBV5-4

CDR3 protein: ASSMRSHRGQNDGYT
D gene: TRBD1
J gene: TRBJ1-2
V gene: TRBV19

CDR3 protein: ASSIVAGQVDTQY
D gene: TRBD2
J gene: TRBJ2-3
V gene: TRBV19

CDR3 protein: ASQDRRTGELF
D gene: NA
J gene: TRBJ2-2
V gene: TRBV7-3

CDR3 protein: ASSLMTGTGGVGGGYT
D gene: TRBD1
J gene: TRBJ1-2
V gene: TRBV28

CDR3 protein: ASSLALAGGPDEQF
D gene: TRBD2
J gene: TRBJ2-1
V gene: TRBV11-1

CDR3 protein: SVDRGLNSPLH
D gene: TRBD1
J gene: TRBJ1-6
V gene: TRBV29-1

CDR3 protein: SVDMGQGRGDTQY
D gene: NA
J gene: TRBJ2-3
V gene: TRBV29-1

CDR3 protein: ATSDATSGRAKNTGELF
D gene: TRBD2
J gene: TRBJ2-2
V gene: TRBV24-1

CDR3 protein: ASSESTIAKNIQY
D gene: NA
J gene: TRBJ2-4
V gene: TRBV2

CDR3 protein: ASSALGYT
D gene: NA
J gene: TRBJ1-2
V gene: TRBV28

CDR3 protein: ASDRGGPGNTIY
D gene: TRBD1
J gene: TRBJ1-3
V gene: TRBV19

CDR3 protein: ASSQEGGYDYGYT
D gene: TRBD1
J gene: TRBJ1-2
V gene: TRBV4-2

CDR3 protein: ASSPRQGAGYGYT
D gene: TRBD1
J gene: TRBJ1-2
V gene: TRBV7-2